One T cell receptor beta chain is described in this entry. Its cognate antigen has yet to be identified. One base away there is no much larger clone; base qualities are not given. This entry comes from a study of T-cell reconstitution after alpha-beta-depleted transplantation in children (dated by TCRdb to about 2016). With regard to the full study: Using TCR repertoire profiling, the study followed T-cell immune reconstitution in a quantitative way in children after TCRalphabeta/CD19-depleted allogeneic hematopoietic cell transplantation. Here is what the overall study found, with its caveats: Over the following months the frequencies of hyperexpanded clones went down, and after one year T-cell counts and TCRbeta diversity were mostly credited to newly produced T cells. In some patients, high TCRbeta diversity at day 60 was attributed to recipient T cells and intrathymic progenitors that had survived conditioning. The apparently early alphabetaT-cell count recovery about two months after transplant was reportedly dependent on only several hundred rapidly expanded clones derived from non-depleted graft cells.

V is reduced by 2 bases and J by 2 bases, leaving a spacing of 10 bases between them. As encoded in the germline V gene (reference sequence), CDR1 is SGHKS while CDR2 is YYEKEE. Including cysteine and phenylalanine, the CDR3 has 15 amino acids. The CDR3 DNA has 45 bases and is translated from base 1. This specimen's treatment or condition label, per the study, means: allogeneic hematopoietic cell transplantation with graft depleted of TCRalphabeta T cells and CD19 B cells. The children who served as transplant recipients had been given grafts of TCRalphabeta/CD19-depleted allogeneic hematopoietic cells. The library was produced with PCR. TCRdb names Illumina HiSeq 2500 as the instrument used. TCR library preparation used molecular barcoding, with unique molecular identifiers applied to normalize quantification of the TCRbeta repertoire. TCRdb passed the public sequencing reads through fastp at Q25 and MiXCR, retaining productive beta sequences. Entries are consolidated by CDR3 protein sequence, retaining the most common genes and DNA. The sample includes 95,000 to 150,000 distinct CDR3 sequences, with more than 20% observed a single time. The top ten hold roughly a tenth of the sample.

This sequence originates from a male patient aged 2-10 years who had a stem cell transplant for chronic granulomatous disease, so the T cells may come from the graft donor. Source: PBMCs, mostly from graft donor cells, taken 180 days after TCRalphabeta/CD19-depleted stem cell transplant. Recombination connected TRBV5-5 to TRBJ2-2; the D gene lacks a confident call. CDR3 protein: CASSLLTKNTGELFF. The DNA is TGTGCCAGCAGCTTACTAACAAAAAACACCGGGGAGCTGTTTTTT.